These 24 T cell receptor beta chains were all obtained from the same sample, sequenced in a study of brain T cells in children with intractable seizures. Assay: immunoSEQ multiplex PCR; the TCRdb copy retains only in-frame clones and omits some. Of about 340,000 clones detected, over 90% appear once; the ten largest clones hold 4.5% to 7%. Time point specified: blood from clinic visit 5 months post-surgery; TSC patient then seizure free. Sequencing used peripheral blood, obtained around 5 months after surgery. These receptors were obtained from a boy in the first two years of life with tuberous sclerosis and intractable seizures.

The gene calls are TRBV10-2 and TRBJ2-1; 10 nucleotides match TRBD2. Germline-derived CDR1 and CDR2 are WSHSY and SAAADI. The CDR3 is 14 amino acids. The V segment lost 6 bases and the J segment 8 bases; nucleotides outside the gene matches: 7. The CDR3 loop is CASRERGGWDEQFF. CDR3 nucleotides: TGCGCCAGCAGGGAGCGGGGGGGCTGGGATGAGCAGTTCTTC.

This rearrangement joins TRBV3-1 (or the pseudogene TRBV3-2) to TRBJ2-7, with 11 positions matching TRBD2. J gave up 0 bases and V 1 base, and 2 bases lay outside the gene matches. The CDR3 is made up of 16 amino acids. The germline V gene encodes CDR1 LGHDT and CDR2 YNNKEL (reference sequence). The CDR3 nucleotides read TGTGCCAGCAGCCAAGCGGGACTAGCGGCCTCCTACGAGCAGTACTTC. Translating it yields CASSQAGLAASYEQYF.

The chain recombines TRBV5-4 with TRBJ1-3; 7 nucleotides line up with TRBD1. Germline CDR1 SGHNT, CDR2 YYREEE (reference sequence). The CDR3 spans 14 residues. With V trimmed by 0 bases and J by 4 bases, 1 base remained unmatched. CDR3 sequence (DNA): TGTGCCAGCAGCTTGGACAGGGGAGGAAACACCATATATTTT. Translated, it gives CASSLDRGGNTIYF.

The table lists this clone with a few counts. This chain joins TRBV5-6 and TRBJ2-2; D gene ambiguous. This CDR3 spans 11 amino acids. V lost 0 bases, J lost 9 bases, and 3 bases lay in between. Germline V gene lookup returns CDR1 SGHDT and CDR2 YYEEEE. The CDR3 DNA reads as TGTGCCAGCAGCTTGGGTAGGGAGCTGTTTTTT. Its protein product is CASSLGRELFF.

The chain carries TRBV4-1 and TRBJ1-4; 8 bases are a match to TRBD1. The CDR3 length is 16 residues. Germline V lookup: CDR1 MGHRA, CDR2 YSYEKL. Losses at the gene ends were 1 base for V and 4 bases for J; bases not matched to a gene: 5. CDR3 loop: CASSQVGRGHNEKLFF. The DNA for the CDR3 is TGCGCCAGCAGCCAAGTTGGCAGGGGGCATAATGAAAAACTGTTTTTT.

This clone turned up a few times. V and J are TRBV30 and TRBJ1-1, with D perhaps matching TRBD1 (5 bases). Germline values: CDR1 GTSNPN, CDR2 SVGIG (reference sequence). The CDR3 is 16 residues long. Trimming stripped 4 bases from V and 2 bases from J, with 20 bases between. CDR3 in DNA: TGTGCCTGGACAACTCCAGGGAGGGAAATCAACACTGAAGCTTTCTTT. The encoded protein is CAWTTPGREINTEAFF.

This chain connects TRBV25-1 to TRBJ2-4, with 10 nucleotides matching TRBD1. V shed 4 bases and J 0 bases; nucleotides not matched to a gene: 3. From germline, CDR1 is MGHDK and CDR2 SYGVNS. This CDR3 region has 16 residues. CDR3 DNA: TGTGCCAGCAGTGCCGACAGGGGGCTAGCCAAAAACATTCAGTACTTC. This sequence encodes CASSADRGLAKNIQYF.

The genes are TRBV24-1 and TRBJ2-5; 7 bases match TRBD1. The CDR3 has 14 residues. CDR1 KGHDR and CDR2 SFDVKD come from the germline V gene. Trimming took 2 bases from V and 4 from J; bases not matched to a gene: 3. The CDR3 loop reads CATSDYRGRETQYF. The DNA of the CDR3 is TGTGCCACCAGTGATTACAGGGGAAGAGAGACCCAGTACTTC.

About this clone itself: At the DNA level, this CDR3 is encoded by other sequences in the same sample as well. The chain employs TRBV5-1 and TRBJ2-7; D uncertain. The V and J ends lost 0 bases and 3 bases respectively, with 7 bases between them. This CDR3 comprises 13 residues. The germline V gene encodes CDR1 SGHRS and CDR2 YFSETQ. The CDR3 spells CASSLGSSYEQYF. CDR3 DNA: TGCGCCAGCAGCTTGGGGTCCAGCTACGAGCAGTACTTC.

The chain has TRBV29-1 and TRBJ2-7, with D perhaps assigned TRBD1 or TRBD2 (6 bases each). The length of the CDR3 is 12 residues. V lost 6 bases, J lost 2 bases, and 11 bases lay in between. Germline-derived CDR1 and CDR2 are SQVTM and ANQGSEA. The CDR3 nucleotides are TGCAGCGTGGGGGGACATACCTACGAGCAGTACTTC. Translating gives CSVGGHTYEQYF.

This rearrangement joins TRBV6-2 or TRBV6-3 to TRBJ2-2, with 9 nucleotides matching TRBD1. The V gene end was trimmed by 2 bases and the J gene end by 3 bases; junction bases not matched to a gene: 1. Germline V gene data show CDR1 as MNHEY and CDR2 as SVGEGT. The CDR3 loop spans 15 amino acids. CDR3 protein: CASSYRQGDTGELFF. CDR3 DNA: TGTGCCAGCAGTTACCGACAGGGGGACACCGGGGAGCTGTTTTTT.

The gene calls are TRBV6-5 and TRBJ1-1, with D maybe TRBD1 (6 bases). The V end lost 3 bases, the J end lost 2 bases, and 16 bases lay between the germline ends. The length of the CDR3 is 16 residues. Per the germline V gene, CDR1 is MNHEY and CDR2 is SVGAGI. The DNA of the CDR3 is TGTGCCAGCAGTTATAATGGGGGGGGCTTTAACACTGAAGCTTTCTTT. Its translation: CASSYNGGGFNTEAFF.

The chain employs TRBV4-1 and TRBJ1-5; TRBD1 aligns across 8 bases. Trimming cost V 0 bases and J 5 bases; bases outside gene matches: 3. The CDR3 has 15 residues. The V gene's germline CDR1 is MGHRA and CDR2 YSYEKL. CDR3 in amino acids: CASSQDPGGYQPQHF. The CDR3 nucleotides are TGCGCCAGCAGCCAAGATCCAGGGGGCTATCAGCCCCAGCATTTT.

This sequence joins TRBV7-2 and TRBJ1-6; D is unclear. V was shortened by 5 bases and J by 8 bases, with 13 bases between the two germline ends. The germline gives CDR1 SGHTA, CDR2 FQGNSA. CDR3 size: 14 residues. The CDR3 sequence is CASSRTIRDSPLHF. The CDR3 DNA reads as TGTGCCAGCAGCCGTACTATCCGCGATTCACCCCTCCACTTT.

The rearrangement joins TRBV2 to TRBJ1-6; D possibly corresponds to TRBD1 (5 bases). The germline gives CDR1 SNHLY, CDR2 FYNNEI. Trimming took off 6 bases at V and 3 bases at J, with 12 bases between the two ends. The CDR3 extends over 15 amino acids. Written as DNA, the CDR3 is TGTGCCAGCAGCGATCCGGGACGCTATAATTCACCCCTCCACTTT. Translated: CASSDPGRYNSPLHF.

The chain joins TRBV6-5 to TRBJ2-7, with 7 bases matching TRBD2. With V trimmed by 8 bases and J by 12 bases, 22 bases remained unmatched. The length of the CDR3 is 15 residues. In germline, CDR1 is MNHEY, CDR2 SVGAGI. CDR3 coding DNA: TGTGCCAGCTGGGGGGGGACTACCTCCACTATTAGCTGGTACTTC. This codes for CASWGGTTSTISWYF.

The V call is TRBV6-5, the J call TRBJ1-2; D is unclear. The CDR3 extends over 13 amino acids. CDR1 is MNHEY, CDR2 SVGAGI, per germline. Deletions cut 11 bases from V and 2 bases from J, with 15 bases between. The CDR3 nucleotides read TGTGCCCTGGCAGATCTACCCAACTATGGCTACACCTTC. Encoded protein: CALADLPNYGYTF.

The chain has TRBV9 and TRBJ1-2, with a possible D match to TRBD1 (5 bases). This CDR3 contains 11 residues. V was cut by 7 bases and J by 7 bases, with 11 bases left in between. Germline V gene data show CDR1 as SGDLS and CDR2 as YYNGEE. CDR3 loop: CASWGTGGYTF. The CDR3, as DNA: TGTGCCAGCTGGGGGACGGGTGGCTACACCTTC.

This clone was picked up a small number of times. The V gene is TRBV7-9, the J gene TRBJ1-2; TRBD1 might be the D (6 bases). The CDR3 loop spans 15 amino acids. Germline V lookup: CDR1 SEHNR, CDR2 FQNEAQ (reference sequence). Trimming stripped 1 base from V and 3 bases from J, with 12 bases between. The CDR3 is CASSLGEQGYYGYTF. The CDR3 DNA sequence: TGTGCCAGCAGCTTAGGGGAACAGGGCTACTATGGCTACACCTTC.

The J gene is TRBJ2-5, the V gene TRBV3-1 (or the pseudogene TRBV3-2); no clear D. Trimming took 5 bases from V and 5 from J, leaving 12 bases between them. CDR3 length equals 13 residues. Germline loops: CDR1 LGHDT, CDR2 YNNKEL (reference sequence). The CDR3 loop reads CASSMPFGETQYF. The DNA of the CDR3 is TGTGCCAGCAGCATGCCTTTCGGGGAGACCCAGTACTTC.

The chain uses TRBV19 and TRBJ2-5; 11 bases are a match to TRBD1. This CDR3 has 19 amino acids. Germline V gene data show CDR1 as LNHDA and CDR2 as SQIVND (reference sequence). The ends lost 4 bases at V and 5 bases at J; junction bases unmatched: 18. The CDR3 coding sequence is TGTGCCAGTAGTAGCCGGGACAGGGGGTTCCGCCCCAAGGGGGAGACCCAGTACTTC. Its translation: CASSSRDRGFRPKGETQYF.

The rearrangement links TRBV15 to TRBJ2-1; D not certain. Germline V gene lookup returns CDR1 LNHNV and CDR2 YYDKDF (reference sequence). V lost 1 base to trimming and J lost 6 bases, with 7 bases between them. The CDR3 is 13 residues long. As DNA, the CDR3 is TGTGCCACCAGCAGAGCCGAACTCAATGAGCAGTTCTTC. This encodes CATSRAELNEQFF.

This chain uses TRBV15 with TRBJ2-7, with D perhaps TRBD1 (6 bases). The germline V and J ends were trimmed by 1 base and 5 bases, with 12 bases remaining between them. The CDR3 covers 14 residues. Germline V gene lookup returns CDR1 LNHNV and CDR2 YYDKDF (reference sequence). CDR3 DNA: TGTGCCACCAGCAGAGCCTTACAGGGTGACGAGCAGTACTTC. Its translation: CATSRALQGDEQYF.

This clone was seen only a few times. The CDR3 spells CASSEYGVPWPQHF. In nucleotides, the CDR3 is TGTGCCAGCAGTGAATATGGGGTCCCATGGCCCCAGCATTTT. The V and J genes are TRBV6-1 and TRBJ1-5; D is unresolved. CDR3 length: 14 residues. V lost 2 bases and J 9 bases, leaving 14 bases between the germline ends. Germline values: CDR1 MNHNS, CDR2 SASEGT.